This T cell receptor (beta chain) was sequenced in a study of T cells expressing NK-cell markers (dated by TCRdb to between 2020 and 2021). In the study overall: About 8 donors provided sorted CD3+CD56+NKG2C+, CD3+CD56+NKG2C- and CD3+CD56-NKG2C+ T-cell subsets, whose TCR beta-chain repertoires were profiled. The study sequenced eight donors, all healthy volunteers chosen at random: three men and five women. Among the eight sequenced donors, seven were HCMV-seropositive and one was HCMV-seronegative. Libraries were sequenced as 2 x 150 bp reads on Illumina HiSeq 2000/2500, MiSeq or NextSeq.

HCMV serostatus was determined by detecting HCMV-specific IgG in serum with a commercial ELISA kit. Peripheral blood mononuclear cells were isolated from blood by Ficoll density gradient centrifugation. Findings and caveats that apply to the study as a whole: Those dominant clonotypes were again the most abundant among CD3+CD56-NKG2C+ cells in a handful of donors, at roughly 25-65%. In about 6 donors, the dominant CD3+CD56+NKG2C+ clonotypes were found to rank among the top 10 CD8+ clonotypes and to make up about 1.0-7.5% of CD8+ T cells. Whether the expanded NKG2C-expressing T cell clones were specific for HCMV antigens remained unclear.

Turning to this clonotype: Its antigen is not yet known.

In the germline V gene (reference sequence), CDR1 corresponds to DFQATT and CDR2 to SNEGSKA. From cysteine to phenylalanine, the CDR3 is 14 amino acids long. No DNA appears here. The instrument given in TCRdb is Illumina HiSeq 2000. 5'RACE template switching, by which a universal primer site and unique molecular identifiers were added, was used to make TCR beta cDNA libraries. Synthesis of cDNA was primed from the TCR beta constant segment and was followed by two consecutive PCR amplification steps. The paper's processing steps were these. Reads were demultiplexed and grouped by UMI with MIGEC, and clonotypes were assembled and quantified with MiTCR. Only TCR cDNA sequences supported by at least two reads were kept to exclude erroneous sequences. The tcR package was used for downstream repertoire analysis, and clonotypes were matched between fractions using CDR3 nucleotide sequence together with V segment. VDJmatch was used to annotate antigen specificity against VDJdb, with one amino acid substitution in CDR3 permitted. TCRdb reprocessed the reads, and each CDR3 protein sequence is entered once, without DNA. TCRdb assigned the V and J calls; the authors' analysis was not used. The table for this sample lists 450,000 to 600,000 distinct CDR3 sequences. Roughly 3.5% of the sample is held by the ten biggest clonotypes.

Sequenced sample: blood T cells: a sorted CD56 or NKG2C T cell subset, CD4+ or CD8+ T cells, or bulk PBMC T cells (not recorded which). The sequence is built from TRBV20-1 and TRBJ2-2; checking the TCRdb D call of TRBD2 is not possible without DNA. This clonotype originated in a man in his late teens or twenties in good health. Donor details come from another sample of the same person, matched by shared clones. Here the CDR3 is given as CSAARGGSGGELFF.